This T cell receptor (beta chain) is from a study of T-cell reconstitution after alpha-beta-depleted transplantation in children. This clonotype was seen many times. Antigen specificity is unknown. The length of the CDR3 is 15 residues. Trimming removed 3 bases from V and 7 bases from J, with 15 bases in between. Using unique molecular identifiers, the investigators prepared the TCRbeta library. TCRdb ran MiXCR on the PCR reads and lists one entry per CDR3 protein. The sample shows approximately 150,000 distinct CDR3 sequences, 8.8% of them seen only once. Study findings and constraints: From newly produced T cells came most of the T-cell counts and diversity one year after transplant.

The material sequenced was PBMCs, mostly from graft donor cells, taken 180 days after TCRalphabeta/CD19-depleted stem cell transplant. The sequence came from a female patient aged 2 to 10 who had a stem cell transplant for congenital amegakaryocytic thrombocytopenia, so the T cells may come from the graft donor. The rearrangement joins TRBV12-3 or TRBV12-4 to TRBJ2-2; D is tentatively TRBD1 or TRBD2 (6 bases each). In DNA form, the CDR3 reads TGTGCCAGCAGTTTTTTAGGGGGGCAAGGCGGGGAGCTGTTTTTT. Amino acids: CASSFLGGQGGELFF.